This T cell receptor (beta chain) is drawn from a study of blood T cell repertoires in COVID-19. Germline CDR1 is LNHDA and CDR2 is SQIVND (reference sequence). This CDR3 comprises 14 residues. The trim removed 3 bases at V and 5 bases at J, leaving 5 bases unmatched. Profiling relied on immunoSEQ multiplex PCR, and the TCRdb table lists in-frame clones only, not all of them. The sample shows around 220,000 clones, roughly 84% of them seen only once. Sequenced input: PBMCs or T cells enriched from blood (not recorded which). The chain has TRBV19 and TRBJ2-5; 8 bases align to TRBD1. This clonotype was obtained from a woman between 35 and 50 years old who had recovered from COVID-19. Here the CDR3 reads CASSIRDRPETQYF. CDR3 DNA: TGTGCCAGTAGTATCCGGGACAGGCCCGAGACCCAGTACTTC.